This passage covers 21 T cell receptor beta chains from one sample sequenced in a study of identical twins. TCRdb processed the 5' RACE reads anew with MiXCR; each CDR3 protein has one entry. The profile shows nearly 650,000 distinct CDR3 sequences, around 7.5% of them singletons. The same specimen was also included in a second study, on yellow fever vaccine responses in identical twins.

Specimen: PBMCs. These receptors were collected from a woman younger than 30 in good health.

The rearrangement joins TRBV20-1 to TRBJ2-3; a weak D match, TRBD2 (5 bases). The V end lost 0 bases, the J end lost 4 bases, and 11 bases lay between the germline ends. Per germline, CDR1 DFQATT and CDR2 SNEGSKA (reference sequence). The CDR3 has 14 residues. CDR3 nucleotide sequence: TGCAGTGCTAGAGATTTGAGGGAACCAGATACGCAGTATTTT. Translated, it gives CSARDLREPDTQYF.

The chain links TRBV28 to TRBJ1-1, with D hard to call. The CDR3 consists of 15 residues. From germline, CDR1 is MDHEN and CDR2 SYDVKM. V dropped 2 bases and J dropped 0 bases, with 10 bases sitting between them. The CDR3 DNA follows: TGTGCCAGCAGTTTACCCTCCTCGATGAACACTGAAGCTTTCTTT. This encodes CASSLPSSMNTEAFF.

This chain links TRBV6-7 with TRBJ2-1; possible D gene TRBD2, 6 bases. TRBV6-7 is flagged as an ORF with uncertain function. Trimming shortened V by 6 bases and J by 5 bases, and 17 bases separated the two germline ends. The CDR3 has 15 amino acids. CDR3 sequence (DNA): TGTGCCAGCAGATCCGGGACTCTCGGGCACAATGAGCAGTTCTTC. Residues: CASRSGTLGHNEQFF.

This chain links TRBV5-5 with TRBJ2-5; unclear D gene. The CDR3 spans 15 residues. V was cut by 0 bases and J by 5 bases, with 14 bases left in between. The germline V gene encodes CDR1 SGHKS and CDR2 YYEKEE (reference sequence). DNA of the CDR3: TGTGCCAGCAGCTTGGTACCTCTGGGCGTTGAGACCCAGTACTTC. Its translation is CASSLVPLGVETQYF. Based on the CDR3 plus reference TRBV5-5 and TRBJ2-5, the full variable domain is DAGVTQSPTHLIKTRGQQVTLRCSPISGHKSVSWYQQVLGQGPQFIFQYYEKEERGRGNFPDRFSARQFPNYSSELNVNALLLGDSALYLCASSLVPLGVETQYFGPGTRLLVL.

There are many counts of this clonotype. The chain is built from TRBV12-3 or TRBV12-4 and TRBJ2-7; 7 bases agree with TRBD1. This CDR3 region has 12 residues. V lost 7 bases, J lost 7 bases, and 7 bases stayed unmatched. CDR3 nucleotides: TGTGCCAGCATCAAGACAGGGAGTGAGCAGTACTTC. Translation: CASIKTGSEQYF.

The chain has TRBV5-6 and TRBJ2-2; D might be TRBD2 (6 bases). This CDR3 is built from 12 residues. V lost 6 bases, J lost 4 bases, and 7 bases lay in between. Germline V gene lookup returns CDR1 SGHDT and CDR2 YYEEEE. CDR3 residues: CASKEGTGELFF. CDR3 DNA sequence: TGTGCCAGCAAGGAGGGCACCGGGGAGCTGTTTTTT.

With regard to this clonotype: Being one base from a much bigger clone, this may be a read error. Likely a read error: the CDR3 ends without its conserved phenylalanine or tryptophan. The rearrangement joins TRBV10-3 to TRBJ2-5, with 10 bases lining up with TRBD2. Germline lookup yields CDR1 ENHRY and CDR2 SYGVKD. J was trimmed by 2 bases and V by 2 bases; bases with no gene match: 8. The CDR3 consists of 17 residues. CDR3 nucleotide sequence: TGTGCCATCAGTGAGCAGCGGGAGGGGGAACTACAAGAGACCCAGTACTCC. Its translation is CAISEQREGELQETQYS.

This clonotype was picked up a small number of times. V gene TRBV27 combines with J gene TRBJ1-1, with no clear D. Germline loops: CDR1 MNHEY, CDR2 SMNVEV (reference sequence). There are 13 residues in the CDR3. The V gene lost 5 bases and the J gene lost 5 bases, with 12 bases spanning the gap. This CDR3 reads CASSPQRRTEAFF. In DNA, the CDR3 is TGTGCCAGCAGTCCGCAGAGGCGGACTGAAGCTTTCTTT.

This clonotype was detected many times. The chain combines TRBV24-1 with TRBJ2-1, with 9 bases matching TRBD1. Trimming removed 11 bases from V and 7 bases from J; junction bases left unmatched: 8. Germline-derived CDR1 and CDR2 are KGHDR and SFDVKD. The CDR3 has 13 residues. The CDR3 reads CAIGQGSGNEQFF. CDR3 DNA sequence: TGTGCCATTGGACAGGGGTCTGGTAATGAGCAGTTCTTC.

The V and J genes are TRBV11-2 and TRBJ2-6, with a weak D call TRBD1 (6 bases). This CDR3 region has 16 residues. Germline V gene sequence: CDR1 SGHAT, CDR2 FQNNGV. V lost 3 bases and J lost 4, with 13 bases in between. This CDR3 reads CASSLPWGTGANVLTF. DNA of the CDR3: TGTGCCAGCAGCTTGCCGTGGGGGACAGGGGCCAACGTCCTGACTTTC.

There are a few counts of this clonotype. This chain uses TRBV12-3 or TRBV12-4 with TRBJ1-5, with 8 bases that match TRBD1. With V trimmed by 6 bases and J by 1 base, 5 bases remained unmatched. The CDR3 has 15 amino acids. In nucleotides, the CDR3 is TGTGCCAGCAGACCGGACAGGGCGAGCAATCAGCCCCAGCATTTT. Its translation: CASRPDRASNQPQHF.

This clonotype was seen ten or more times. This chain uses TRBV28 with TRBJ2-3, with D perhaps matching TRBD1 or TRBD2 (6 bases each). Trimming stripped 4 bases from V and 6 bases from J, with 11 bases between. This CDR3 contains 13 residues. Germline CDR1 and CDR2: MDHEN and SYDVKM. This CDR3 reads CASSSGAPDTQYF. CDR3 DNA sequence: TGTGCCAGCAGTTCGGGGGCGCCCGATACGCAGTATTTT.

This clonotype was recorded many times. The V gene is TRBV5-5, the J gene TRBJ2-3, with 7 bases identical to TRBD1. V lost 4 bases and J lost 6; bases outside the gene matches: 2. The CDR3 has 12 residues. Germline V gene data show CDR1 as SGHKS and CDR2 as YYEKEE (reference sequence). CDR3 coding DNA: TGTGCCAGCAGCCACAGGGGCGATACGCAGTATTTT. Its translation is CASSHRGDTQYF.

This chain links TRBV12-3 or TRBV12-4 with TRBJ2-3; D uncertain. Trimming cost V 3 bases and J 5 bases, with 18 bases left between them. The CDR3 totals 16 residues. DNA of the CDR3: TGTGCCAGCAGTTTGGGCCCCCATCCGGGTGTAGATACGCAGTATTTT. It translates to CASSLGPHPGVDTQYF.

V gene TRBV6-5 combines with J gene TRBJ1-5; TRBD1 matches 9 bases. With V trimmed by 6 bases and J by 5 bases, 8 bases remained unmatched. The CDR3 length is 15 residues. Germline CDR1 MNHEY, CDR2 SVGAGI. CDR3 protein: CASRDSDRGYQPQHF. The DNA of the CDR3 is TGTGCCAGCAGAGACTCGGACAGGGGCTATCAGCCCCAGCATTTT.

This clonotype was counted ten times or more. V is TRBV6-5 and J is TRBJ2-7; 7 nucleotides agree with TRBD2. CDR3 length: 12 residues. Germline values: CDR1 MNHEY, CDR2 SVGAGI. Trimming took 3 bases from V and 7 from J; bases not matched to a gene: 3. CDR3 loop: CASSYTGREQYF. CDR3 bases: TGTGCCAGCAGTTATACCGGGAGGGAGCAGTACTTC.

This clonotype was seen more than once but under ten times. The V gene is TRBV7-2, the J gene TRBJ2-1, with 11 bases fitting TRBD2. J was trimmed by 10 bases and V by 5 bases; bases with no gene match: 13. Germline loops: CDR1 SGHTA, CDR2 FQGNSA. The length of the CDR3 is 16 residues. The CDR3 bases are TGTGCCAGCAGCCCGAGTGTTAGCGGGGGGGCCGGAGAGCAGTTCTTC. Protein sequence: CASSPSVSGGAGEQFF. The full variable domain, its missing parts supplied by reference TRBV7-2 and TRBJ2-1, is GAGVSQSPSNKVTEKGKDVELRCDPISGHTALYWYRQSLGQGLEFLIYFQGNSAPDKSGLPSDRFSAERTGGSVSTLTIQRTQQEDSAVYLCASSPSVSGGAGEQFFGPGTRLTVL.

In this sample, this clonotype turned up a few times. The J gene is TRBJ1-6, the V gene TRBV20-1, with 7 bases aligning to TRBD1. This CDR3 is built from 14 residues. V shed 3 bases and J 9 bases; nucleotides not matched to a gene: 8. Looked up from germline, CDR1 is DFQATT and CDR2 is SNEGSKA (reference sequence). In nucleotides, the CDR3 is TGCAGTGCTAGGGGGCAGGGGGAGGGTTCACCCCTCCACTTT. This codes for CSARGQGEGSPLHF.

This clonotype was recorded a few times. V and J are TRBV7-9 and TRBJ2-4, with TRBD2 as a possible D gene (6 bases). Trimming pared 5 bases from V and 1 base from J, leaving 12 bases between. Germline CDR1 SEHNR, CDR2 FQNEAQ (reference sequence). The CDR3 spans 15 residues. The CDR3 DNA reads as TGTGCCAGCAGCCAGAATGGGGGGGCCAAAAACATTCAGTACTTC. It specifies CASSQNGGAKNIQYF. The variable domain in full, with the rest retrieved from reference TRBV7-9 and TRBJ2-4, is DTGVSQNPRHKITKRGQNVTFRCDPISEHNRLYWYRQTLGQGPEFLTYFQNEAQLEKSRLLSDRFSAERPKGSFSTLEIQRTEQGDSAMYLCASSQNGGAKNIQYFGAGTRLSVL.

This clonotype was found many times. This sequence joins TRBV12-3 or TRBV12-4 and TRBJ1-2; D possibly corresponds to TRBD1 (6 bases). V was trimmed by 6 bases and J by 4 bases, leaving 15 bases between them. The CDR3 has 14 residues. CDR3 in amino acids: CASSPQTQGYGYTF. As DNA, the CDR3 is TGTGCCAGCAGCCCTCAGACACAGGGCTATGGCTACACCTTC.

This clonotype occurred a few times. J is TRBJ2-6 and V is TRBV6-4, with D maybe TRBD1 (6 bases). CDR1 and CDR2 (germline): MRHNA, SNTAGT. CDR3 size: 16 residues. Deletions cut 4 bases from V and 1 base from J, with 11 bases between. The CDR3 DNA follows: TGTGCCAGCAGTGCCTCAGGGGAATCTGGGGCCAACGTCCTGACTTTC. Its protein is CASSASGESGANVLTF.